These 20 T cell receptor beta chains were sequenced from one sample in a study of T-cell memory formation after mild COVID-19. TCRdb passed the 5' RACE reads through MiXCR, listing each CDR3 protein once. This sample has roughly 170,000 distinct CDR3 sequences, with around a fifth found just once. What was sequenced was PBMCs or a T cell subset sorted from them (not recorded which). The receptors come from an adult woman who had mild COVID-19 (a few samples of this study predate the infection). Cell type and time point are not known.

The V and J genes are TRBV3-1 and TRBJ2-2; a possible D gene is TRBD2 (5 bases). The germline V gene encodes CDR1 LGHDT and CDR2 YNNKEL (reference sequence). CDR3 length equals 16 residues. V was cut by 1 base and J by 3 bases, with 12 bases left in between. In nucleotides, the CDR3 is TGTGCCAGCAGCCAAGTTGAGGGTTTGGACACCGGGGAGCTGTTTTTT. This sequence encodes CASSQVEGLDTGELFF. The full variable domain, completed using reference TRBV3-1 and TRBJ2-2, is DTAVSQTPKYLVTQMGNDKSIKCEQNLGHDTMYWYKQDSKKFLKIMFSYNNKELIINETVPNRFSPKSPDKAHLNLHINSLELGDSAVYFCASSQVEGLDTGELFFGEGSRLTVL.

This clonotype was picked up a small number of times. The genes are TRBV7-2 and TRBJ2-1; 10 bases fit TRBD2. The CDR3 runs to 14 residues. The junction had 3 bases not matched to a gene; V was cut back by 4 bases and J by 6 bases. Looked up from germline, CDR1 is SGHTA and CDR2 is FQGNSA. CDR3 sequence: CASSSSGSTNEQFF. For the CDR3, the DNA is TGTGCCAGCAGCTCTAGCGGGAGTACCAATGAGCAGTTCTTC.

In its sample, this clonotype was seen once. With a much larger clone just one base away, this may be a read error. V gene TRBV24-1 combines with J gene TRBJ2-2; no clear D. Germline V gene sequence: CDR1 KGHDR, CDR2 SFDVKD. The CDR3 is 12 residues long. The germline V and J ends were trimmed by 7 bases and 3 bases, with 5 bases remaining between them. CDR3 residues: CATRRDTGELFF. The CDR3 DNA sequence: TGTGCCACCAGACGGGACACCGGGGAGCTGTTTTTT.

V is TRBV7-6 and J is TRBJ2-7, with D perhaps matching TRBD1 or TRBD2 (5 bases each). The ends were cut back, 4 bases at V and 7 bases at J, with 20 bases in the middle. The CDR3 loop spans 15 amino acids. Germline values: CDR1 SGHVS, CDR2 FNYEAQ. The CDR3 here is CASSSHRDGNGEQYF. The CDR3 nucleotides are TGTGCCAGCAGCTCGCACCGGGACGGCAACGGAGAGCAGTACTTC.

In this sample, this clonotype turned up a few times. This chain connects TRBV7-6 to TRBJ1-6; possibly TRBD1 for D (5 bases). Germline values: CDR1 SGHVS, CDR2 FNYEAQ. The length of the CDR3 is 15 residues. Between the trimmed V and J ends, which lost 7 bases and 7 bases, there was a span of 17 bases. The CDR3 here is CASTLMEGNNSPLHF. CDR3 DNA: TGTGCCAGCACCCTGATGGAGGGGAACAATTCACCCCTCCACTTT.

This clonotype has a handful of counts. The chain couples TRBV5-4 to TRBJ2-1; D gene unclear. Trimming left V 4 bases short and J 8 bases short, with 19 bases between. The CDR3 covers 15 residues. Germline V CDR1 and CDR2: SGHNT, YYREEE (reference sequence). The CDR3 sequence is CASSPGVAEVDEQFF. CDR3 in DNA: TGTGCCAGCAGCCCCGGTGTAGCAGAGGTCGATGAGCAGTTCTTC.

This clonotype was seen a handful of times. CDR3 DNA: TGTGCCAGCGGGAGAGATACGCAGTATTTT. Its translation is CASGRDTQYF. The chain joins TRBV12-3 or TRBV12-4 to TRBJ2-3; maybe TRBD2 (5 bases). V was cut by 8 bases and J by 5 bases, with 5 bases left in between. The CDR3 is 10 residues long.

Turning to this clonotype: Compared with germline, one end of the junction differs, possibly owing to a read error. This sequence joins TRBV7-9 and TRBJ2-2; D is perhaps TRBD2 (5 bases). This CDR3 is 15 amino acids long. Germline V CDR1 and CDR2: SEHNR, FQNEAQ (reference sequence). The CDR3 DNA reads TGTGCCAGCAGCCCCGCGACCGCGAACACCGGGGAGCTGATTTTT. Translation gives CASSPATANTGELIF.

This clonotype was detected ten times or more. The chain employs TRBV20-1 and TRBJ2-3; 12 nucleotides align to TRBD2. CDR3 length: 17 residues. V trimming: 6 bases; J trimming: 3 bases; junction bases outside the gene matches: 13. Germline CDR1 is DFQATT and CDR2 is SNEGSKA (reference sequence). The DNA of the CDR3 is TGCAGTGCCAAGACTAGCGGGAGCACGACAGTTACAGATACGCAGTATTTT. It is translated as CSAKTSGSTTVTDTQYF.

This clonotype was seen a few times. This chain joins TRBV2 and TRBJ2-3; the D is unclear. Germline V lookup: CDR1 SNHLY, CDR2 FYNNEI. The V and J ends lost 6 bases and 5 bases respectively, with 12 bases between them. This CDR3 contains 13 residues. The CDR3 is CASSEREVDTQYF. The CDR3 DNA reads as TGTGCCAGCAGCGAAAGGGAAGTAGATACGCAGTATTTT.

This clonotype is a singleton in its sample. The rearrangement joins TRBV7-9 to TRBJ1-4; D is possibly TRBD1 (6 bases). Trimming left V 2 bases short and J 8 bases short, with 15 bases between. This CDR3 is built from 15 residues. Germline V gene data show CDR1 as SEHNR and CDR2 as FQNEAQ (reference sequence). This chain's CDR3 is CASSLSGSGEEKLFF. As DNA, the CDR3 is TGTGCCAGCAGCTTAAGCGGATCAGGGGAGGAAAAACTGTTTTTT.

This CDR3 is CASSPDLWTGQDIQYF. CDR3 sequence (DNA): TGTGCCAGCAGCCCCGACTTATGGACAGGGCAGGACATTCAGTACTTC. The chain has TRBV5-5 and TRBJ2-4; 8 bases line up with TRBD1. Trimming removed 4 bases from V and 8 bases from J; junction bases left unmatched: 14. The CDR3 length is 16 residues. The germline CDR1 and CDR2 sequences are SGHKS and YYEKEE (reference sequence).

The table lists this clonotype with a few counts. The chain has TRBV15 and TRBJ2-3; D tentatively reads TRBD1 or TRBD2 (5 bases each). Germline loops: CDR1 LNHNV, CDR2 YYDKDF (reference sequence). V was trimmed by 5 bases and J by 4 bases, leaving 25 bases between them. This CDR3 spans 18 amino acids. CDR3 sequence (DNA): TGTGCCACCAGCTCGCCTGTAAGGGACCTCCCAGAGGCAGATACGCAGTATTTT. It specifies CATSSPVRDLPEADTQYF.

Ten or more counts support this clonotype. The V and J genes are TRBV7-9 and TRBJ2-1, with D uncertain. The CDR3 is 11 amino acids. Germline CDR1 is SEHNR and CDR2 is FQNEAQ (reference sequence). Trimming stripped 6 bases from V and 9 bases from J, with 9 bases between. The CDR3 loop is CASRERREQFF. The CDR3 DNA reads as TGTGCCAGCAGAGAGAGGCGTGAGCAGTTCTTC.

The CDR3 nucleotides are TGTGCCAGCAGCCCCAGGAATGACCCCACATTACGAGAGACCCAGTACTTC. Translating gives CASSPRNDPTLRETQYF. This sequence joins TRBV5-5 and TRBJ2-5; D uncertain. V dropped 4 bases and J dropped 4 bases, with 23 bases sitting between them. CDR1 is SGHKS and CDR2 is YYEKEE in the germline V gene (reference sequence). This CDR3 is 17 amino acids long.

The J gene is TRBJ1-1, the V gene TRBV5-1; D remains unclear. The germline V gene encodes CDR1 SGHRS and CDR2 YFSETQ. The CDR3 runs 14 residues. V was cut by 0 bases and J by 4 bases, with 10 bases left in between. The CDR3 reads CASSLVGGITEAFF. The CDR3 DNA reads TGCGCCAGCAGCTTGGTGGGAGGAATCACTGAAGCTTTCTTT.

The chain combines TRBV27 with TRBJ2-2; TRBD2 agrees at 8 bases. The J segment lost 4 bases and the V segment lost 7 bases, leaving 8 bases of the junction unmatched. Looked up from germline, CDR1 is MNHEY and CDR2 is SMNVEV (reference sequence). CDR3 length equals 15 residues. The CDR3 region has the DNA TGTGCCAGCACCCGGGGCGGGGGGCTCACCGGGGAGCTGTTTTTT. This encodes CASTRGGGLTGELFF.

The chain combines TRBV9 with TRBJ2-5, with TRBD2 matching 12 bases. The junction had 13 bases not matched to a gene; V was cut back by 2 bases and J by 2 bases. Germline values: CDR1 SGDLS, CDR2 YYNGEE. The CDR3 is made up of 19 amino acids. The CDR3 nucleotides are TGTGCCAGCAGCGTTAGCCCCCAGGCTAGCGGGAGGGCTCAAGAGACCCAGTACTTC. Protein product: CASSVSPQASGRAQETQYF.

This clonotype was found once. Here the CDR3 DNA reads TGTGCCAGCAGCCCTCACAGGGCATCGAACACCGGGGAGCTGTTTTTT. Translation: CASSPHRASNTGELFF. The chain carries TRBV7-9 and TRBJ2-2; possible D gene TRBD1, 6 bases. The CDR3 has 16 residues. V was pared by 5 bases and J by 0 bases, with 13 bases between. The germline V gene encodes CDR1 SEHNR and CDR2 FQNEAQ (reference sequence).

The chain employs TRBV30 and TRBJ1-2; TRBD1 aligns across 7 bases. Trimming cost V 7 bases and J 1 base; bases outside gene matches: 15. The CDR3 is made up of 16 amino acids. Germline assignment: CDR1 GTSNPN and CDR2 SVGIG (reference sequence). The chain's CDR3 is CAYTQGIMMINYGYTF. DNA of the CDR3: TGTGCCTATACACAGGGGATCATGATGATTAACTATGGCTACACCTTC. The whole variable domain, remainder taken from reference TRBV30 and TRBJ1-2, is SQTIHQWPATLVQPVGSPLSLECTVEGTSNPNLYWYRQAAGRGLQLLFYSVGIGQISSEVPQNLSASRPQDRQFILSSKKLLLSDSGFYLCAYTQGIMMINYGYTFGSGTRLTVV.